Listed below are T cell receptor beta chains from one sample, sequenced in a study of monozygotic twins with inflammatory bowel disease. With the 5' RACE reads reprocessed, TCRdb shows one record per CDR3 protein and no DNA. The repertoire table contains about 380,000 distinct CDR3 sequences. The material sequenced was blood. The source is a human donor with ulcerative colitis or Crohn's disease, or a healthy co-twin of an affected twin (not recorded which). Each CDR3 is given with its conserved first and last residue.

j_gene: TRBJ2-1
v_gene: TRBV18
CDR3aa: CASSPNPRGVYNEQFF

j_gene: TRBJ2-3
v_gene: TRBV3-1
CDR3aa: CASSQGGGTGTDTQYF

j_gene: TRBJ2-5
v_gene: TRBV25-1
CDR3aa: CASSEGIQETQYF

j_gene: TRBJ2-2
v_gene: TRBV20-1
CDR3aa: CSASLPMDRGQFGELFF

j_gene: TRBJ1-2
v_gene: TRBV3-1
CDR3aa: CASSQESGVYGYTF

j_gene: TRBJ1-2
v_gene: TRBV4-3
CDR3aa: CASSQEANRGTYGYTF

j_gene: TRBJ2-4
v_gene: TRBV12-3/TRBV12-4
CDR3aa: CASRQGWAKNIQYF

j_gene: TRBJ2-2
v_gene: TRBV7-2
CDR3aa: CASSPPDRGRNGELFF

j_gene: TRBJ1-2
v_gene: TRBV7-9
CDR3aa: CASSFGTQGQSYGYTF

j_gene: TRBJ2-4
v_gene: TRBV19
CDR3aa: CASSISAGNIQYF

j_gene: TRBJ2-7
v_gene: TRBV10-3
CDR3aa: CAISDTGDYEQYF

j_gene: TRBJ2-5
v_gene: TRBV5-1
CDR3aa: CASSPLSIAPQETQYF

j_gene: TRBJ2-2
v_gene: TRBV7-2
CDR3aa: CASSLKQLNTGELFF

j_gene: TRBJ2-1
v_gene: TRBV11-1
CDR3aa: CASSHGLAGGYSSYNEQFF

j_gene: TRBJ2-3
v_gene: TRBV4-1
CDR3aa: CASSLPRLASTDTQYF

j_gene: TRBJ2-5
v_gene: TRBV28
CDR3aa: CARPGSGTSGGAGEETQYF

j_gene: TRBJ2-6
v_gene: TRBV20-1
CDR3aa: CSARDMLGQAVSGANVLTF

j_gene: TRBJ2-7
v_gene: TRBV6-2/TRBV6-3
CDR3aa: CASRGTGTADYEQYF

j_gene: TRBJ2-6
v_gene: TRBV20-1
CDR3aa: CSARPGGSGANVLTF

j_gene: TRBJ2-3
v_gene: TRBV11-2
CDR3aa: CASTARATDTQYF

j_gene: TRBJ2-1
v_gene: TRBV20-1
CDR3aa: CSARVGTEAKHNEQFF

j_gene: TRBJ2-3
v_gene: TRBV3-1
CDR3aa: CASSQVFGALRDTQYF

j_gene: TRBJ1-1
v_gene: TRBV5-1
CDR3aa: CASSFNRRDLNTEAFF

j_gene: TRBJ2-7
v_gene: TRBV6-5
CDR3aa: CASSYGRWGEEQYF

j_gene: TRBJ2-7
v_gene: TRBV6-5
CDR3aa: CASSLGVDYEQYF

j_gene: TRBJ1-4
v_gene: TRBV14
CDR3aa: CASSNTRGPGEKLFF

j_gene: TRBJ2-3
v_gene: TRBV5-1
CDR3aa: CASSLVGADRGRFSGDTQYF

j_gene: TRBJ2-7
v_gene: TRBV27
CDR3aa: CASSSTFPGQGAGEQYF

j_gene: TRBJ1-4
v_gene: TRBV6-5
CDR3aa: CASSSPRGGGVEKLFF

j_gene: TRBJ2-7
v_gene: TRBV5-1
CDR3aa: CASRGADGEQYF

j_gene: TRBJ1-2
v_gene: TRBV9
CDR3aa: CASSVVGENYGYTF

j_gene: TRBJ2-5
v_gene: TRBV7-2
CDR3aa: CASSPGTGYETQYF

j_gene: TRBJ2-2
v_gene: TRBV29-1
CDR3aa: CSVGQTNTGELFF

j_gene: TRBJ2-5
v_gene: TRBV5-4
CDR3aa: CASSPTGTNQETQYF

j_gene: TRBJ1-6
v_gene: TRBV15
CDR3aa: CATSREYGAARGSPLHF

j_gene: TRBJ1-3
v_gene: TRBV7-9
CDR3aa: CASSLARPGNTIYF

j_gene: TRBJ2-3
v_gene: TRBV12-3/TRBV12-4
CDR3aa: CASSFSAGGLDTQYF

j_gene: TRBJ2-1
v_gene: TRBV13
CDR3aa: CASTILGMVEQFF

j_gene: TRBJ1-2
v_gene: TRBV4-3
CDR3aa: CASSQGQGGNYGYTF

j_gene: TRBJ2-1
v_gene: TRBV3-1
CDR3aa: CASKGLSSYNEQFF

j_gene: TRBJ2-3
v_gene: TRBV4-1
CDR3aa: CASNLQGGAGPDTQYF